Included here is one TCR beta chain sequence, with context. The entry originates in a study of blood T cell repertoires in COVID-19. Study-level background: Samples came from the United States, Italy and Spain, spanning acute and convalescent COVID-19. Sources were T cells, B-cell-depleted T cells, or PBMCs; the material itself was cDNA or gDNA.

Germline CDR1 reads SGHNT; CDR2 reads YYREEE (reference sequence). This CDR3 region has 14 residues. The trim removed 1 base at V and 2 bases at J, leaving 0 bases unmatched. In the authors' methods: Reference gene primer amplification in the assay estimated nucleated cell counts. The method was immunoSEQ multiplex PCR; TCRdb's version includes in-frame clones alone and lacks a portion of them. V, J and clone size are taken as reported in that table, and D and trimming were inferred from the DNA itself. The sample carries about 180,000 clones, 82% recorded once. The rearrangement links TRBV5-4 to TRBJ2-7; the match to TRBD2 covers 10 bases. The sample comprised peripheral blood. The sequence was obtained from a woman of 80 years or more with active or convalescent COVID-19. The CDR3 region is CASSLTSGTYEQYF. CDR3 sequence (DNA): TGTGCCAGCAGCTTGACTAGCGGGACCTACGAGCAGTACTTC.